These T cell receptor beta chains were read from a single sample in a study of OX40 agonist ivuxolimab in advanced cancers. Profiled with immunoSEQ multiplex PCR; TCRdb holds only in-frame clones, not every one. The repertoire holds 71,000 or so clones, with roughly 86% as singletons. The sequences come from CD4+ or CD8+ T cells sorted from blood, collected in a trial of the OX40 agonist ivuxolimab. These receptors all stem from an adult with an advanced solid tumor such as melanoma, head and neck, liver or kidney cancer. Each CDR3 is given with its conserved first and last residue. A D gene is named only where the DNA matches it firmly. Clone sizes are given selectively: once, few, many, or a class where the clone is expanded.

v_gene: TRBV4-1; abundance: few; j_gene: TRBJ2-1; d_gene: TRBD1; len: 14; CDR3nt: TGCGCCAGCAGCCGGGCAGGGGGCTGGGGTGAGCAGTTCTTC; CDR3aa: CASSRAGGWGEQFF
v_gene: TRBV30; abundance: .; j_gene: TRBJ1-4; d_gene: .; len: 14; CDR3nt: TGTGCCTGGAGCCTGACAGGCCGTGGGGAAAAACTGTTTTTT; CDR3aa: CAWSLTGRGEKLFF
v_gene: TRBV7-6; abundance: .; j_gene: TRBJ2-7; d_gene: TRBD1; len: 15; CDR3nt: TGTGCCAGCAGCTTAAGTGACAGGGGATGGGACGAGCAGTACTTC; CDR3aa: CASSLSDRGWDEQYF
v_gene: TRBV14; abundance: .; j_gene: TRBJ2-7; d_gene: .; len: 15; CDR3nt: TGTGCCAGCAGCCAAGCGGGACGTAGCTCCTACGAGCAGTACTTC; CDR3aa: CASSQAGRSSYEQYF
v_gene: TRBV29-1; abundance: .; j_gene: TRBJ1-2; d_gene: .; len: 12; CDR3nt: TGCAGCGTTGAAGATCGTCGGTTTGGCTACACCTTC; CDR3aa: CSVEDRRFGYTF
v_gene: TRBV7-8; abundance: .; j_gene: TRBJ2-6; d_gene: .; len: 17; CDR3nt: TGTGCCAGCAGCTGGGACATAAGTGCCTCTGGGGCCAACGTCCTGACTTTC; CDR3aa: CASSWDISASGANVLTF
v_gene: TRBV7-2; abundance: .; j_gene: TRBJ1-4; d_gene: TRBD1; len: 16; CDR3nt: TGTGCCAGCAGCTGGACAGGGGGCGCAGATAATGAAAAACTGTTTTTT; CDR3aa: CASSWTGGADNEKLFF
v_gene: TRBV5-1; abundance: .; j_gene: TRBJ2-5; d_gene: .; len: 14; CDR3nt: TGCGCCAGCAGGCCGGACTATTTCCAAGAGACCCAGTACTTC; CDR3aa: CASRPDYFQETQYF
v_gene: TRBV7-9; abundance: .; j_gene: TRBJ2-5; d_gene: .; len: 15; CDR3nt: TGTGCCAGCAGCTTACAGGGGACGGGCCAAGAGACCCAGTACTTC; CDR3aa: CASSLQGTGQETQYF
v_gene: TRBV4-1; abundance: .; j_gene: TRBJ2-7; d_gene: TRBD1; len: 16; CDR3nt: TGCGCCAGCAGCCGGGGACAGGGGGCACCCATCTACGAGCAGTACTTC; CDR3aa: CASSRGQGAPIYEQYF
v_gene: TRBV28; abundance: .; j_gene: TRBJ2-1; d_gene: .; len: 16; CDR3nt: TGTGCCAGCAGTTTAGTAGGGACAAGGCCCAACAATGAGCAGTTCTTC; CDR3aa: CASSLVGTRPNNEQFF
v_gene: TRBV28; abundance: few; j_gene: TRBJ1-5; d_gene: .; len: 15; CDR3nt: TGTGCCAGCAGGAACCGGGGGGGGAGTGATCAGCCCCAGCATTTT; CDR3aa: CASRNRGGSDQPQHF
v_gene: TRBV11-2; abundance: once; j_gene: TRBJ2-5; d_gene: TRBD2; len: 18; CDR3nt: TGTGCCAGCAGCTTAGGGCTTACTACTAGCGGGATGGGAGAGACCCAGTACTTC; CDR3aa: CASSLGLTTSGMGETQYF
v_gene: TRBV7-2; abundance: .; j_gene: TRBJ2-7; d_gene: TRBD2; len: 14; CDR3nt: TGTGCCAGCAGCACCCGGCTAGCGGTATACGAGCAGTACTTC; CDR3aa: CASSTRLAVYEQYF
v_gene: TRBV19; abundance: .; j_gene: TRBJ2-7; d_gene: .; len: 13; CDR3nt: TGTGCCAGTAAAGGAGGTAGCGTCTACGAGCAGTACTTC; CDR3aa: CASKGGSVYEQYF
v_gene: TRBV7-3; abundance: .; j_gene: TRBJ1-1; d_gene: .; len: 12; CDR3nt: TGTGCCAGCAGCTCGACGGGAGCTGAAGCTTTCTTT; CDR3aa: CASSSTGAEAFF